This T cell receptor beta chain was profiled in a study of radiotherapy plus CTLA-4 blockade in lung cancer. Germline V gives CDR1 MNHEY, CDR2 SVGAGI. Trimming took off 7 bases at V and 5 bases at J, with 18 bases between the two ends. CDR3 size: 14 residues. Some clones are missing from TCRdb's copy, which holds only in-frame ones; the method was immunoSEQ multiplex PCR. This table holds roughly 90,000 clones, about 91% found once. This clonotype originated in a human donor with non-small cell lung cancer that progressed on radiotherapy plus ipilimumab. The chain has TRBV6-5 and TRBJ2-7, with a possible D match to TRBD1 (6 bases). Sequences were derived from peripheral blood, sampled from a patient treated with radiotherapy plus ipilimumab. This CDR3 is CASTTGQGIHEQYF. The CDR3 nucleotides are TGTGCCAGCACCACGGGGCAGGGGATCCACGAGCAGTACTTC.